A single sample is the source of the 15 T cell receptor beta chains below, sequenced in a study of T cells after posttransplantation cyclophosphamide. Treatment was busulfan-fludarabine conditioning, a marrow graft, and cyclophosphamide on days +3 and +4. Clones were sequenced by immunoSEQ multiplex PCR, and TCRdb holds only the in-frame ones, with some missing. The table includes some 4,500 clones, 80% detected once. Source: PBMCs, taken after allogeneic stem cell transplant with posttransplant cyclophosphamide. These receptors originate from a male patient in his 50s who received an allogeneic stem cell transplant from a related donor and was CMV-positive. Some T cells may have originated in the graft donor.

The chain employs TRBV5-3 and TRBJ1-6, with no clear D. TRBV5-3 belongs to the ORF category, with a function that is uncertain. The CDR3 runs to 17 residues. V lost 0 bases and J 3 bases, leaving 13 bases between the germline ends. CDR3: CARSLETKENYNSPLHF. Written as DNA, the CDR3 is TGTGCCAGAAGCTTGGAGACTAAGGAAAACTATAATTCACCCCTCCACTTT.

The chain uses TRBV11-3 and TRBJ2-5; D perhaps matches TRBD2 (6 bases). Per the germline V gene, CDR1 is SGHNT and CDR2 is YENEEA. Deletions cut 8 bases from V and 5 bases from J, with 15 bases between. The CDR3 has 13 residues. Here the CDR3 DNA reads TGTGCCAGCCGAAGGAGGGGATCTGAGACCCAGTACTTC. As protein: CASRRRGSETQYF.

In this sample, this clone turned up a few times. V and J are TRBV21-1 and TRBJ1-2. TRBV21-1 counts as a pseudogene. This CDR3 region has 19 residues. CDR3 bases: TGTGCCAGCAGCAAAAGGGCGGGGTCCTCGAAAACCCAAGACTATGGCTACACCTTC. As protein: CASSKRAGSSKTQDYGYTF.

This chain links TRBV5-8 with TRBJ2-7; TRBD1 might be the D (5 bases). The CDR3 contains 15 residues. V dropped 4 bases and J dropped 2 bases, with 16 bases sitting between them. CDR1 is SGHTS, CDR2 YDEGEE, per germline. The CDR3 DNA is TGTGCCAGCAGCCCATGGGGCCCCGATGCCTACGAGCAGTACTTC. Encoded protein: CASSPWGPDAYEQYF.

The V and J genes are TRBV7-6 and TRBJ2-5; D is unresolved. CDR3 length: 11 amino acids. Per germline, CDR1 SGHVS and CDR2 FNYEAQ. V lost 5 bases, J lost 4 bases, and 5 bases lay in between. The CDR3 DNA is TGTGCCAGCAGCCCATTAGAGACCCAGTACTTC. Translation gives CASSPLETQYF.

This sequence joins TRBV4-1 and TRBJ2-7, with a weak D call TRBD2 (6 bases). This CDR3 is built from 19 residues. Germline assignment: CDR1 MGHRA and CDR2 YSYEKL. V was clipped by 1 base and J by 2 bases, with 24 bases between them. CDR3 amino acids: CASSQVTWDAGTAPYEQYF. The CDR3 DNA follows: TGCGCCAGCAGCCAAGTAACATGGGACGCCGGGACTGCTCCCTACGAGCAGTACTTC.

The chain joins TRBV7-9 to TRBJ2-3, with D perhaps matching TRBD1 (5 bases). CDR3 length: 17 amino acids. Trimming took 6 bases from V and 4 from J, leaving 23 bases between them. The germline V gene has CDR1 SEHNR and CDR2 FQNEAQ (reference sequence). The CDR3 bases are TGTGCCAGCAGTAACAGCAGGGTCGCAATAAGGGCAGATACGCAGTATTTT. This translates into CASSNSRVAIRADTQYF. Full variable domain (missing parts from reference TRBV7-9 and TRBJ2-3): DTGVSQNPRHKITKRGQNVTFRCDPISEHNRLYWYRQTLGQGPEFLTYFQNEAQLEKSRLLSDRFSAERPKGSFSTLEIQRTEQGDSAMYLCASSNSRVAIRADTQYFGPGTRLTVL.

The V and J genes are TRBV30 and TRBJ1-4, with TRBD1 as a possible D gene (6 bases). Trimming cost V 5 bases and J 8 bases, with 12 bases left between them. The CDR3 consists of 12 residues. Germline V CDR1 and CDR2: GTSNPN, SVGIG (reference sequence). The CDR3 is CAWHRVGEKLFF. The DNA of the CDR3 is TGTGCCTGGCACAGGGTCGGAGAAAAACTGTTTTTT.

The V and J genes are TRBV19 and TRBJ2-1; tentative D call: TRBD1 (5 bases). Germline V CDR1 and CDR2: LNHDA, SQIVND (reference sequence). The CDR3 runs to 13 residues. V lost 8 bases, J lost 0 bases, and 8 bases lay in between. The CDR3 DNA is TGTGCCAGTGCAAGGGGCTCCTACAATGAGCAGTTCTTC. This codes for CASARGSYNEQFF. Drawing the rest from reference TRBV19 and TRBJ2-1, the complete variable domain is DGGITQSPKYLFRKEGQNVTLSCEQNLNHDAMYWYRQDPGQGLRLIYYSQIVNDFQKGDIAEGYSVSREKKESFPLTVTSAQKNPTAFYLCASARGSYNEQFFGPGTRLTVL.

The chain combines TRBV18 with TRBJ2-7; a possible D gene is TRBD2 (5 bases). CDR1 is KGHSH and CDR2 is LQKENI in the germline V gene. The CDR3 is made up of 15 amino acids. Trimming stripped 3 bases from V and 6 bases from J, with 18 bases between. In DNA form, the CDR3 reads TGTGCCAGCTCACCGCCGGGATCGCATTCTACCGAGCAGTACTTC. Translating gives CASSPPGSHSTEQYF.

This CDR3 is CASSILRDRVNTEAFF. The CDR3 bases are TGTGCCAGTAGTATCCTTCGGGACAGGGTTAACACTGAAGCTTTCTTT. The V and J genes are TRBV19 and TRBJ1-1; 9 bases fit TRBD1. The germline CDR1 and CDR2 sequences are LNHDA and SQIVND (reference sequence). The CDR3 runs to 16 residues. The ends lost 3 bases at V and 2 bases at J; junction bases unmatched: 7.

The chain links TRBV5-4 to TRBJ2-3; 10 bases line up with TRBD2. Germline V gene lookup returns CDR1 SGHNT and CDR2 YYREEE (reference sequence). V shed 2 bases and J 6 bases; nucleotides not matched to a gene: 9. CDR3 length: 16 amino acids. The CDR3 region has the DNA TGTGCCAGCAGCTTCTGGGGGCTAGCGGGAGTGGATACGCAGTATTTT. Its translation: CASSFWGLAGVDTQYF.

V and J are TRBV18 and TRBJ1-5; possible D gene TRBD1, 6 bases. Germline V gene lookup returns CDR1 KGHSH and CDR2 LQKENI. This CDR3 spans 16 amino acids. V was trimmed by 2 bases and J by 2 bases, leaving 13 bases between them. The CDR3 DNA reads TGTGCCAGCTCACCAACCTCAGGGGCTGGCAATCAGCCCCAGCATTTT. Translating it yields CASSPTSGAGNQPQHF.

This clone was observed a handful of times. The chain combines TRBV18 with TRBJ2-7; D might be TRBD1 (5 bases). Germline V CDR1 and CDR2: KGHSH, LQKENI. The V end was cut by 3 bases, the J end by 7 bases, with 13 bases between. This CDR3 is built from 13 residues. CDR3: CASSPGLPREQYF. CDR3 nucleotides: TGTGCCAGCTCACCGGGGCTGCCCAGGGAGCAGTACTTC.

The gene calls are TRBV9 and TRBJ2-7; a weak D match, TRBD2 (7 bases). Germline V gene lookup returns CDR1 SGDLS and CDR2 YYNGEE. V dropped 3 bases and J dropped 5 bases, with 15 bases sitting between them. The CDR3 totals 14 residues. Here the CDR3 reads CASSAVGGANEQYF. Written as DNA, the CDR3 is TGTGCCAGCAGCGCCGTTGGGGGGGCGAACGAGCAGTACTTC.